The 17 T cell receptor beta chains below all came from one sample that was sequenced in a study of chemoradiotherapy in HPV16-positive cancers (dated by TCRdb to between 2021 and 2022). The library relied on the immunoSEQ multiplex PCR assay. TCRdb holds this immuneACCESS table with in-frame rearrangements only. Some clones are missing; in checked studies, unresolved V genes explain under half, and the rest has no known cause. The sample includes more than 15,000 clones, with about four fifths observed a single time. The ten top clones hold roughly 9.7% of the sample. This sample was gathered from a patient who underwent chemoradiotherapy. Receptor source: a human donor with HPV-associated anogenital cancer.

The chain employs TRBV7-9 and TRBJ2-2, with D unclear. Between the trimmed V and J ends, which lost 4 bases and 5 bases, there was a span of 5 bases. There are 12 residues in the CDR3. Germline values: CDR1 SEHNR, CDR2 FQNEAQ (reference sequence). CDR3 sequence reads: CASSSPTGELFF. CDR3 nucleotides: TGTGCCAGCAGCTCCCCAACCGGGGAGCTGTTTTTT.

The chain combines TRBV30 with TRBJ1-6; D is ambiguous. The V and J ends lost 5 bases and 6 bases respectively, with 14 bases between them. This CDR3 is built from 14 residues. The V gene's germline CDR1 is GTSNPN and CDR2 SVGIG (reference sequence). The CDR3 DNA reads as TGTGCCTGGGGCCAGACAATTTTTAATTCACCCCTCCACTTT. Translated: CAWGQTIFNSPLHF.

V gene TRBV5-1 combines with J gene TRBJ2-2; no firm D call. Looked up from germline, CDR1 is SGHRS and CDR2 is YFSETQ. Trimming stripped 4 bases from V and 1 base from J, with 8 bases between. The CDR3 loop spans 14 amino acids. The CDR3 DNA sequence: TGCGCCAGCAGCCCCCTTATGAACACCGGGGAGCTGTTTTTT. This sequence encodes CASSPLMNTGELFF.

The J gene is TRBJ1-1, the V gene TRBV5-1, with TRBD1 as a possible D gene (6 bases). This CDR3 has 16 residues. With 4 bases removed from V and 1 base from J, the gap between germline ends came to 17 bases. Germline-derived CDR1 and CDR2 are SGHRS and YFSETQ. The CDR3: CASSPRDKKANTEAFF. As DNA, the CDR3 is TGCGCCAGCAGCCCCCGGGACAAAAAAGCGAACACTGAAGCTTTCTTT.

For the CDR3, the DNA is TGTGCCAGCAGCTTCGGGACAGGAAACACCATATATTTT. It encodes CASSFGTGNTIYF. The chain has TRBV5-5 and TRBJ1-3; tentatively, D is TRBD1 (6 bases). Trimming pared 2 bases from V and 4 bases from J, leaving 7 bases between. Germline V gives CDR1 SGHKS, CDR2 YYEKEE (reference sequence). CDR3 length: 13 amino acids.

This chain links TRBV7-9 with TRBJ2-5; 9 bases are shared with TRBD1. J was trimmed by 7 bases and V by 4 bases; bases with no gene match: 4. The CDR3 covers 13 residues. Germline-derived CDR1 and CDR2 are SEHNR and FQNEAQ (reference sequence). The CDR3 loop is CASSWGTGLTQYF. The CDR3, as DNA: TGTGCCAGCAGCTGGGGGACAGGGTTGACCCAGTACTTC.

V gene TRBV11-2 combines with J gene TRBJ1-2; D gene unclear. Germline values: CDR1 SGHAT, CDR2 FQNNGV. CDR3 length: 16 amino acids. Trimming cost V 5 bases and J 3 bases, with 19 bases left between them. CDR3 amino acids: CASSPSGWRRDYGYTF. In nucleotides, the CDR3 is TGTGCCAGCAGCCCCAGTGGGTGGCGCCGGGACTATGGCTACACCTTC. The full variable domain, its missing parts supplied by reference TRBV11-2 and TRBJ1-2, is EAGVAQSPRYKIIEKRQSVAFWCNPISGHATLYWYQQILGQGPKLLIQFQNNGVVDDSQLPKDRFSAERLKGVDSTLKIQPAKLEDSAVYLCASSPSGWRRDYGYTFGSGTRLTVV.

The V call is TRBV19, the J call TRBJ1-2; D call uncertain. The V and J ends lost 5 bases and 2 bases respectively, with 18 bases between them. CDR3 length: 16 residues. The germline CDR1 and CDR2 sequences are LNHDA and SQIVND (reference sequence). In nucleotides, the CDR3 is TGTGCCAGTAGTCCAGGCACCGTACGGAACAACTATGGCTACACCTTC. Protein sequence: CASSPGTVRNNYGYTF.

The gene calls are TRBV2 and TRBJ2-5; no reliable D call. The CDR3 runs to 13 residues. CDR1 and CDR2 from the germline V gene are SNHLY and FYNNEI. The ends were cut back, 7 bases at V and 0 bases at J, with 9 bases in the middle. The CDR3 spells CASNYMYQETQYF. For the CDR3, the DNA is TGTGCCAGCAATTACATGTACCAAGAGACCCAGTACTTC.

The chain employs TRBV20-1 and TRBJ1-2; D is ambiguous. Trimming removed 7 bases from V and 1 base from J, with 7 bases in between. The CDR3 is 11 residues long. CDR1 and CDR2 (germline): DFQATT, SNEGSKA (reference sequence). The CDR3 DNA sequence: TGCAGTGTTCATATTAACTATGGCTACACCTTC. The encoded protein is CSVHINYGYTF.

V usage is TRBV30 and J usage is TRBJ1-6, with D perhaps matching TRBD1 (6 bases). This CDR3 is 13 amino acids long. V lost 5 bases and J 9 bases, leaving 14 bases between the germline ends. Germline V gene lookup returns CDR1 GTSNPN and CDR2 SVGIG (reference sequence). CDR3 coding DNA: TGTGCCTGGGAGGACAGAATTCGTTCACCCCTCCACTTT. Translation: CAWEDRIRSPLHF.

The rearrangement links TRBV10-3 to TRBJ2-7; 11 bases line up with TRBD1. Germline lookup yields CDR1 ENHRY and CDR2 SYGVKD. The CDR3 sequence is 16 residues long. V lost 10 bases to trimming and J lost 5 bases; unmatched junction nucleotides: 16. The CDR3, as DNA: TGTGCCACCAACGGAGTAGGACAGGGGGCGAGTAACGAGCAGTACTTC. Its protein product is CATNGVGQGASNEQYF.

This clone has only one observation. This rearrangement joins TRBV5-5 to TRBJ1-2, with no clear D. Between the trimmed V and J ends, which lost 0 bases and 5 bases, there was a span of 8 bases. The CDR3 length is 13 residues. Per germline, CDR1 SGHKS and CDR2 YYEKEE (reference sequence). The CDR3 here is CASSLEAAYGYTF. In nucleotides, the CDR3 is TGTGCCAGCAGCTTGGAAGCAGCTTATGGCTACACCTTC.

In this sample, this clone turned up a few times. V usage is TRBV5-6 and J usage is TRBJ1-6; D call uncertain. V lost 0 bases, J lost 13 bases, and 11 bases lay in between. Germline V gene data show CDR1 as SGHDT and CDR2 as YYEEEE. CDR3 length: 13 amino acids. The CDR3 region has the DNA TGTGCCAGCAGCTTGGAAAATTTGCGGCCCCTCCACTTT. Its translation is CASSLENLRPLHF.

The rearrangement joins TRBV14 to TRBJ2-5, with D hard to call. The CDR3 is 14 residues long. V lost 0 bases, J lost 9 bases, and 14 bases lay in between. Germline V lookup: CDR1 SGHDN, CDR2 FVKESK. The CDR3 protein is CASSQDWQNGPQYF. The CDR3 coding sequence is TGTGCCAGCAGCCAAGATTGGCAAAACGGACCCCAGTACTTC.

The V call is TRBV2, the J call TRBJ1-3, with D unresolved. The V gene lost 0 bases and the J gene lost 0 bases, with 12 bases spanning the gap. Germline loops: CDR1 SNHLY, CDR2 FYNNEI. The CDR3 is 17 residues long. The CDR3 here is CASSEALPDLSGNTIYF. For the CDR3, the DNA is TGTGCCAGCAGTGAAGCGCTTCCCGATCTCTCTGGAAACACCATATATTTT.

V gene TRBV7-9 combines with J gene TRBJ2-7, with D possibly being TRBD1 (6 bases). Germline CDR1 is SEHNR and CDR2 is FQNEAQ (reference sequence). The CDR3 is made up of 13 amino acids. The V gene lost 4 bases and the J gene lost 3 bases, with 10 bases spanning the gap. The CDR3 sequence: CASSSDSYYEQYF. The DNA of the CDR3 is TGTGCCAGCAGCTCGGACAGCTACTACGAGCAGTACTTC.